A selection of T cell receptor beta chains follows, all from one sample in a study of regulatory T cells in long-lasting Graves disease. One entry per CDR3 protein, called by TCRdb with MiXCR from the multiplex PCR reads. This table holds fewer than 650,000 distinct CDR3 sequences, more than 15% found once. This same sample was also part of a study on T cells in Graves' hyperthyroidism and ophthalmopathy.

The sequencing here drew on peripheral blood mononuclear cells (PBMCs), taken at new diagnosis, from a patient treated with antithyroid drugs. The source of these receptors is a man aged 18 to 30 with Graves disease. Each CDR3 is given with its conserved first and last residue. A D gene is named only where the DNA matches it firmly. The listing skips clone size in some rows; elsewhere it reads once, few, many or a size class.

>-|TRBV4-2|once|TRBJ1-2
CASSQDHRDGAYGYTF
TGTGCCAGCAGCCAGGATCACAGGGATGGGGCCTATGGCTACACCTTC
>TRBD1|TRBV20-1|few|TRBJ2-7
CSARNRDRTYEQYF
TGCAGTGCTAGAAACCGGGACAGAACATACGAGCAGTACTTC
>-|TRBV9|-|TRBJ2-2
CASSAQIDNTGELFF
TGTGCCAGCAGCGCCCAGATCGATAACACCGGGGAGCTGTTTTTT
>-|TRBV12-3/TRBV12-4|few|TRBJ2-7
CASSLRGIGTYEQYF
TGTGCCAGCAGTTTGAGGGGGATCGGTACCTACGAGCAGTACTTC
>-|TRBV11-2|-|TRBJ2-1
CASSQDRRVDEQFF
TGTGCCAGCAGCCAAGATAGAAGAGTCGATGAGCAGTTCTTC
>TRBD1|TRBV29-1|-|TRBJ2-7
CSVYLRDRSPYEQYF
TGCAGCGTTTATCTCCGGGACAGGAGCCCCTACGAGCAGTACTTC
>TRBD1|TRBV27|few|TRBJ2-5
CASSKPGQGSETQYF
TGTGCCAGCAGCAAACCGGGACAGGGAAGCGAGACCCAGTACTTC
>-|TRBV27|-|TRBJ2-5
CASSFSRGGTQYF
TGTGCCAGCAGTTTTTCTAGGGGGGGGACCCAGTACTTC
>TRBD1|TRBV2|many|TRBJ1-5
CASREPGGYSNQPQHF
TGTGCCAGCAGGGAACCAGGGGGTTATAGCAATCAGCCCCAGCATTTT
>-|TRBV27|-|TRBJ2-3
CASSLFTGQGGANTQYF
TGTGCCAGCAGTTTATTTACCGGGCAGGGCGGTGCGAATACGCAGTATTTT
>-|TRBV20-1|many|TRBJ2-3
CSARDGRGGDTQYF
TGCAGTGCTAGAGATGGCCGGGGAGGAGATACGCAGTATTTT
>TRBD2|TRBV5-5|many|TRBJ2-1
CASRFGSGRGLEQFF
TGTGCCAGCAGGTTCGGAAGCGGGAGAGGGCTTGAGCAGTTCTTC
>-|TRBV20-1|many|TRBJ2-7
CSARGTRDYEQYF
TGCAGTGCTAGAGGAACTCGCGACTACGAGCAGTACTTC
>-|TRBV7-8|many|TRBJ1-4
CASSANGEKLFF
TGTGCCAGCAGCGCCAACGGTGAAAAACTGTTTTTT
>-|TRBV19|-|TRBJ2-7
CAGSIRGFSYEQYF
TGTGCCGGTAGTATACGAGGGTTTAGTTACGAGCAGTACTTC
>TRBD2|TRBV6-2/TRBV6-3|few|TRBJ2-1
CASRLLAGIYNEQFF
TGTGCCAGCAGACTCCTAGCGGGGATCTACAATGAGCAGTTCTTC
>-|TRBV10-2|-|TRBJ1-1
CASSEQGRSPEAFF
TGCGCCAGCAGTGAGCAAGGCAGGAGCCCTGAAGCTTTCTTT